The 14 T cell receptor beta chains reported below all come from one sample, sequenced in a study of identical twins (TCRdb year 2016). Libraries were made using 5' RACE. The data were produced on an Illumina HiSeq 2000. TCRdb reanalyzed the raw reads on its own, using fastp at Q25 for trimming and MiXCR for clone calling, and kept in-frame beta chains. Identical CDR3 proteins give one entry, which carries the most common genes and DNA. The sample table records around 670,000 distinct CDR3 sequences; less than 7% of these occur just once. The ten largest clones add up to 1.5% to 2% of the sample. The specimen was naive T cells sorted from blood. In the paper's terms, the cell subset or site label means: cells isolated with a human naive T-cell isolation kit. The receptors here all came from a man between 18 and 29 years old in good health.

This clonotype has ten or more counts. The chain employs TRBV5-1 and TRBJ2-3; D is uncertain. Deletions cut 6 bases from V and 4 bases from J, with 15 bases between. There are 14 residues in the CDR3. CDR1 SGHRS and CDR2 YFSETQ come from the germline V gene. CDR3 nucleotide sequence: TGCGCCAGCACGGCTATGATTCCGGCAGATACGCAGTATTTT. This gives the protein CASTAMIPADTQYF.

The chain joins TRBV5-1 to TRBJ2-3, with 7 bases matching TRBD2. CDR3 size: 16 residues. With 4 bases clipped from V and 3 bases from J, the junction kept 11 bases outside the gene matches. Germline V gene lookup returns CDR1 SGHRS and CDR2 YFSETQ. The CDR3 DNA reads TGCGCCAGCAGCCCGATGGGCGGGAGCGTAACAGATACGCAGTATTTT. It encodes CASSPMGGSVTDTQYF.

This clonotype was observed many times. The chain links TRBV12-3 or TRBV12-4 to TRBJ1-1, with D hard to call. CDR3 length: 12 amino acids. Between the trimmed V and J ends, which lost 6 bases and 5 bases, there was a span of 10 bases. CDR3 protein: CASSLRGTEAFF. CDR3 sequence (DNA): TGTGCCAGCAGCCTCCGTGGGACTGAAGCTTTCTTT.

This clonotype has a handful of counts. This sequence joins TRBV7-6 and TRBJ2-3, with 9 bases matching TRBD2. Unmatched junction bases numbered 5, after V lost 0 bases and J lost 4 bases. The CDR3 contains 16 residues. Germline CDR1 is SGHVS and CDR2 is FNYEAQ. CDR3 coding DNA: TGTGCCAGCAGCTTAGCCCTGCGGGAGGGATCAGATACGCAGTATTTT. As protein: CASSLALREGSDTQYF.

This clonotype was seen repeatedly, ten times or more. CDR3 in amino acids: CASSFWREDNTGELFF. Here the CDR3 DNA reads TGTGCCAGCAGCTTCTGGCGGGAGGATAACACCGGGGAGCTGTTTTTT. The genes are TRBV7-2 and TRBJ2-2; 8 bases line up with TRBD2. CDR3 length equals 16 residues. Trimming took 3 bases from V and 2 from J; bases not matched to a gene: 5. Germline V gene sequence: CDR1 SGHTA, CDR2 FQGNSA.

The chain has TRBV4-1 and TRBJ2-1; TRBD2 matches at 9 bases. The CDR3 consists of 15 residues. V lost 5 bases to trimming and J lost 8 bases; unmatched junction nucleotides: 10. Germline V gene data show CDR1 as MGHRA and CDR2 as YSYEKL. CDR3 region: CASSSRREGGDEQFF. The CDR3 DNA reads as TGCGCCAGCAGCTCAAGGCGGGAGGGTGGGGATGAGCAGTTCTTC.

The chain carries TRBV11-2 and TRBJ2-7; 11 bases fit TRBD2. CDR1 SGHAT and CDR2 FQNNGV come from the germline V gene. J was trimmed by 6 bases and V by 2 bases; bases with no gene match: 6. CDR3 length equals 15 residues. CDR3 sequence reads: CASSLSGTSGFEQYF. The CDR3 DNA sequence: TGTGCCAGCAGCTTATCCGGGACTAGCGGTTTCGAGCAGTACTTC.

This clonotype was picked up many times. The chain employs TRBV6-1 and TRBJ2-5; TRBD1 matches 7 bases. Germline V gives CDR1 MNHNS, CDR2 SASEGT. The CDR3 sequence is 16 residues long. Trimming removed 4 bases from V and 5 bases from J; junction bases left unmatched: 13. CDR3 sequence: CASSGSWDRPWETQYF. CDR3 bases: TGTGCCAGCAGTGGATCATGGGACAGACCGTGGGAGACCCAGTACTTC.

There are many counts of this clonotype. The rearrangement joins TRBV24-1 to TRBJ2-1; the match to TRBD2 covers 7 bases. The CDR3 loop spans 16 amino acids. Germline values: CDR1 KGHDR, CDR2 SFDVKD. V dropped 2 bases and J dropped 0; count of bases not matched to a gene: 3. CDR3 sequence (DNA): TGTGCCACCAGTGATTGGAGGACTAGCTCCTACAATGAGCAGTTCTTC. This sequence encodes CATSDWRTSSYNEQFF.

The rearrangement joins TRBV20-1 to TRBJ2-1, with a weak D call TRBD1 (5 bases). This CDR3 spans 15 amino acids. Per the germline V gene, CDR1 is DFQATT and CDR2 is SNEGSKA (reference sequence). Deletions cut 5 bases from V and 0 bases from J, with 14 bases between. CDR3 protein: CSASWGVSSYNEQFF. Written as DNA, the CDR3 is TGCAGTGCTTCATGGGGCGTGAGCTCCTACAATGAGCAGTTCTTC.

This chain links TRBV9 with TRBJ2-4; the match to TRBD1 covers 11 bases. V shed 3 bases, J shed 3 bases, and the junction held 14 bases outside the gene matches. The CDR3 has 19 residues. The germline V gene encodes CDR1 SGDLS and CDR2 YYNGEE. This chain's CDR3 is CASSARSIPGQGGKNIQYF. CDR3 DNA sequence: TGTGCCAGCAGCGCCAGATCCATTCCGGGACAGGGGGGCAAAAACATTCAGTACTTC.

This clonotype was seen at least ten times. CDR3 protein: CASSQGPAGTYSYEQYF. The DNA of the CDR3 is TGCGCCAGCAGCCAAGGTCCGGCCGGGACATACTCCTACGAGCAGTACTTC. The V gene is TRBV4-3, the J gene TRBJ2-7, with a tentative D call TRBD1 (6 bases). This CDR3 has 17 residues. Trimming took 1 base from V and 0 from J, leaving 16 bases between them. Germline loops: CDR1 LGHNA, CDR2 YSLEER.

The V call is TRBV6-1, the J call TRBJ2-2; D is possibly TRBD2 (6 bases). Germline V gene lookup returns CDR1 MNHNS and CDR2 SASEGT. The CDR3 loop spans 17 amino acids. The V end was cut by 6 bases, the J end by 4 bases, with 21 bases between. The CDR3: CASRMGGLGLGTGELFF. CDR3 DNA sequence: TGTGCCAGCAGAATGGGGGGTTTGGGATTGGGCACCGGGGAGCTGTTTTTT.

This clonotype was detected ten times or more. The chain is built from TRBV5-1 and TRBJ2-5, with D unclear. V was cut by 7 bases and J by 0 bases, with 4 bases left in between. Germline assignment: CDR1 SGHRS and CDR2 YFSETQ. This CDR3 region has 11 residues. The CDR3 nucleotides are TGCGCCAGCCGAAACCAAGAGACCCAGTACTTC. Its protein product is CASRNQETQYF.